The clone carrying this T cell receptor beta chain was picked up a small number of times. Its antigen is still unknown. The V gene's germline CDR1 is MGHRA and CDR2 YSYEKL. This CDR3 is 17 amino acids long. The ends lost 0 bases at V and 2 bases at J; junction bases unmatched: 5. Unique molecular identifiers were built into the TCR beta cDNA libraries. TCRdb reprocessed the PCR reads via MiXCR and lists one record per CDR3 protein. The sample records fewer than 850,000 distinct CDR3 sequences, about 32% being singletons. These data come from a study of post-analysis software for immune sequencing data. Study-level results: Patients carried roughly 5 TRBV segments more frequently than controls did, and TRBV5-6, TRBV5-1 and TRBV20-1 were among them. Multiple sclerosis patients had significantly lower normalized Chao1 diversity than controls. Same-batch samples co-clustered strongly by F measure.

The V and J genes are TRBV4-1 and TRBJ2-1; 9 bases match TRBD1. This clonotype was sampled from a girl aged 10 to 17 with multiple sclerosis. What was sequenced was blood. In nucleotides, the CDR3 is TGCGCCAGCAGCCAAGAATCGGGACAGGGCCCCTACAATGAGCAGTTCTTC. Translation gives CASSQESGQGPYNEQFF.